These T cell receptor beta chains were read from a single sample in a study of human T cells and chemical hapten exposure. Each CDR3 protein gets one entry after TCRdb re-called the RACE reads with MiXCR. The table records roughly 180,000 distinct CDR3 sequences, around 22% of them present only once. The sample here was whole blood, taken in connection with sensitization to the hapten diphenylcyclopropenone (DPC). The receptors derive from a woman in her fifties or sixties with alopecia areata. Some clones in this sample may be carry-over from other donors' samples. The CDR3 runs from the conserved cysteine through the conserved F or W. The D gene is left open where the match is weak. Clone size is not always given. Where it is, it says once, few, many or a class for expanded clones.

d_gene,j_gene,v_gene,abundance,CDR3nt,CDR3aa
-,TRBJ1-1,TRBV5-1,few,TGCGCCAGCAGGATGGTGAATGGGGGTCGGGCTGAAGCTTTCTTT,CASRMVNGGRAEAFF
-,TRBJ2-1,TRBV3-1,-,TGTGCCAGCAGGGCCCCTTCTAACAATGAGCAGTTCTTC,CASRAPSNNEQFF
-,TRBJ2-5,TRBV29-1,-,TGCAGCGTTGAAGGGTATAGCGGTAAAGAGACCCAGTACTTC,CSVEGYSGKETQYF
TRBD2,TRBJ2-3,TRBV20-1,few,TGCAGTGCTAGAGTAGCGGGGCTGGATACGCAGTATTTT,CSARVAGLDTQYF
TRBD1,TRBJ2-3,TRBV19,few,TGTGCCAGTAGTACCACAGGGGGCCCGAGATCGGATACGCAGTATTTT,CASSTTGGPRSDTQYF
-,TRBJ1-1,TRBV6-5,-,TGTGCCAGCAGTTACAATCAGGGTACGAACACTGAAGCTTTCTTT,CASSYNQGTNTEAFF
TRBD1,TRBJ1-1,TRBV20-1,few,TGCAGTGCTAGGTACTGGGACAGCGAAGCTTTCTTT,CSARYWDSEAFF
TRBD2,TRBJ2-7,TRBV7-2,-,TGTGCCAGCAGAATAGCGGGAGGGGGATCCGAGCAGTACTTC,CASRIAGGGSEQYF
-,TRBJ1-1,TRBV18,few,TGTGCCAGCTCACCAGGGTTTCCTGAAGCTTTCTTT,CASSPGFPEAFF
TRBD2,TRBJ2-1,TRBV6-5,few,TGTGCCAGCAGGGACGGACTAGCTAGCTCCTACAATGAGCAGTTCTTC,CASRDGLASSYNEQFF
TRBD2,TRBJ2-3,TRBV7-6,-,TGTGCCAGCAGCTTACCCGGCGGGGGTTTCACAGATACGCAGTATTTT,CASSLPGGGFTDTQYF
-,TRBJ2-4,TRBV11-2,few,TGTGCCAGCAGCTTAGATCGGGCGGGGCTAGCCAAAAACATTCAGTACTTC,CASSLDRAGLAKNIQYF
-,TRBJ2-6,TRBV3-1,many,TGTGCCAGCAGCCAAGGGTTTGGTGGGGCCAACGTCCTGACTTTC,CASSQGFGGANVLTF
TRBD1,TRBJ2-5,TRBV4-1,-,TGCGCCAGCAGCCAAGCCCCTGGACAGGGCCGAGAGACCCAGTACTTC,CASSQAPGQGRETQYF
TRBD2,TRBJ2-1,TRBV6-6,few,TGTGCCAGCAGTTCAAGCGGGAGGGACAACAATGAGCAGTTCTTC,CASSSSGRDNNEQFF
TRBD2,TRBJ2-2,TRBV7-9,once,TGTGCCAGCAGAGAGGGACTAGCGGGAGGATTCGGGGAGCTGTTTTTT,CASREGLAGGFGELFF
-,TRBJ2-2,TRBV29-1,few,TGCAGCGTTGAATATCAGAACACCGGGGAGCTGTTTTTT,CSVEYQNTGELFF
-,TRBJ2-1,TRBV29-1,-,TGCAGCGTTGAATGGGGCATCGTCCATGAGCAGTTCTTC,CSVEWGIVHEQFF
-,TRBJ2-2,TRBV3-1,-,TGTGCCAGCAGCCGAACCAGCGGGCCGAACACCGGGGAGCTGTTTTTT,CASSRTSGPNTGELFF
-,TRBJ2-2,TRBV5-1,few,TGCGCCAGCAGCATAGGAAGGGCCGCCGGGGAGCTGTTTTTT,CASSIGRAAGELFF
-,TRBJ1-6,TRBV2,few,TGTGCCAGCAGTGAAGGCAGGGTTAATTCACCCCTCCACTTT,CASSEGRVNSPLHF
-,TRBJ2-1,TRBV5-1,few,TGCGCCAGCAGCTTGGAGACGCCATCCTACAATGAGCAGTTCTTC,CASSLETPSYNEQFF
-,TRBJ1-1,TRBV5-1,-,TGCGCCAGCACAGGGGCGAACGGCGCTGAAGCTTTCTTT,CASTGANGAEAFF
TRBD1,TRBJ1-5,TRBV5-1,-,TGCGCCAGCAGCCCAGGGACAGGGGGCTTCAATCAGCCCCAGCATTTT,CASSPGTGGFNQPQHF
-,TRBJ2-1,TRBV5-1,few,TGCGCCAGCAGCGGAGGCCTATTACACAATGAGCAGTTCTTC,CASSGGLLHNEQFF
-,TRBJ2-3,TRBV12-3/TRBV12-4,-,TGTGCCAGCCGCCCTGGGCCCCGAGATACGCAGTATTTT,CASRPGPRDTQYF
-,TRBJ2-5,TRBV20-1,few,TGCAGTGCTAGGCGGACGGAGACCCAGTACTTC,CSARRTETQYF
-,TRBJ1-1,TRBV7-8,-,TGTGCCAGCAGCTTAGTTGCAGGGCATCCTGAAGCTTTCTTT,CASSLVAGHPEAFF
TRBD1,TRBJ1-1,TRBV7-9,-,TGTGCCAGCAGCCCCGGACAGGCCGCGCCTTTGAACACTGAAGCTTTCTTT,CASSPGQAAPLNTEAFF
-,TRBJ2-1,TRBV11-1,-,TGTGCCAGCAGCCAAAGAGAGGGATCCTACAATGAGCAGTTCTTC,CASSQREGSYNEQFF
TRBD1,TRBJ1-2,TRBV6-1,-,TGTGCCAGCCTCCCAGACAGGGTTCTTGGCTACACCTTC,CASLPDRVLGYTF
-,TRBJ1-1,TRBV12-3/TRBV12-4,-,TGTGCCAGCAGACCCATACGGGGTGAAGCTTTCTTT,CASRPIRGEAFF
TRBD1,TRBJ2-1,TRBV11-2,few,TGTGCCAGCAGGAATACCGGGACAGGGGTCAGCGAGCAGTTCTTC,CASRNTGTGVSEQFF
-,TRBJ1-1,TRBV7-9,-,TGTGCCAGCAGCTTAGGGCGTACTGAAGCTTTCTTT,CASSLGRTEAFF
-,TRBJ2-2,TRBV29-1,-,TGCAGCGTTGTGGTGGGGGGCATGACCGGGGAGCTGTTTTTT,CSVVVGGMTGELFF
-,TRBJ1-1,TRBV11-1,many,TGTGCCAGCAGCTTAGGTCGCAGTATGAACACTGAAGCTTTCTTT,CASSLGRSMNTEAFF
-,TRBJ2-7,TRBV29-1,-,TGCAGCGTTCCAGGGGCGGGGATAGAGCAGTACTTC,CSVPGAGIEQYF
-,TRBJ1-5,TRBV12-3/TRBV12-4,once,TGTGCCAGCAGTCGGGACCGATCGAATCAGCCCCAGCATTTT,CASSRDRSNQPQHF
TRBD2,TRBJ2-1,TRBV29-1,-,TGCAGCGTTCGGGGACTAGCATACAATGAGCAGTTCTTC,CSVRGLAYNEQFF
TRBD2,TRBJ2-5,TRBV11-1,few,TGTGCCAGCTCGTTAGCGGGGCTTCAAGAGACCCAGTACTTC,CASSLAGLQETQYF
-,TRBJ1-1,TRBV27,-,TGTGCCAGCAGTTTTCGCAGGGTCAGCACTGAAGCTTTCTTT,CASSFRRVSTEAFF
-,TRBJ1-1,TRBV5-1,few,TGCGCCAGCAGCGCACCCCCTCCCAACACTGAAGCTTTCTTT,CASSAPPPNTEAFF
-,TRBJ1-6,TRBV2,once,TGTGCCAGCAGTGAAACCGCAGGGGTTAATTCACCCCTCCACTTT,CASSETAGVNSPLHF
TRBD1,TRBJ2-1,TRBV7-9,-,TGTGCCAGCAGCGAGAGGACAGGGTACAATGAGCAGTTCTTC,CASSERTGYNEQFF
-,TRBJ2-1,TRBV16,-,TGTGCCAGCAGCCAAACTCGCGGGAATGAGCAGTTCTTC,CASSQTRGNEQFF
TRBD1,TRBJ2-2,TRBV5-1,-,TGCGCCAGCAGCTTGGGACAGGGAAGCACCGGGGAGCTGTTTTTT,CASSLGQGSTGELFF
-,TRBJ1-2,TRBV12-3/TRBV12-4,-,TGTGCCAGCAGTCCAGGACAGCTACGAGCTAACTATGGCTACACCTTC,CASSPGQLRANYGYTF